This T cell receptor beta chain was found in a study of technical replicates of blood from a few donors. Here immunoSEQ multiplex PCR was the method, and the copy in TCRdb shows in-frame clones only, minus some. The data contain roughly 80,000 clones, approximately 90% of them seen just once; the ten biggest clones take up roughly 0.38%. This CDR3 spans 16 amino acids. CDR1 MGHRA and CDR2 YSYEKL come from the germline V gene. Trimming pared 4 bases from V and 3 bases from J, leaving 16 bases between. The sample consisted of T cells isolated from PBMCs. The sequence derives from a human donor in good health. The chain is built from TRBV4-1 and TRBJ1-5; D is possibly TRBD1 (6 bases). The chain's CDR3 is CASSRVWTDHNQPQHF. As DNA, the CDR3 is TGCGCCAGCAGCCGAGTATGGACAGATCACAATCAGCCCCAGCATTTT.